This TCR beta chain is from a study of response to subunit inactivated influenza vaccine. TCRdb reprocessed the RT-PCR reads with MiXCR, giving one entry per CDR3 protein. The data show around 470,000 distinct CDR3 sequences, with 6% to 9% seen just once and roughly 14% held by the top ten. This clonotype was seen a few times. Its cognate antigen is unknown. V was shortened by 0 bases and J by 7 bases, with 16 bases between the two germline ends. Germline lookup yields CDR1 DFQATT and CDR2 SNEGSKA (reference sequence). This CDR3 contains 14 residues. Broader study findings: T cells newly recruited by each seasonal influenza vaccination are few, the authors suggested.

The sample in question was PBMCs from blood, obtained around 25 months after vaccination. The chain uses TRBV20-1 and TRBJ2-7; no definite D call. The source of this sequence is a man between 50 and 70 years old who received an inactivated influenza vaccine. DNA of the CDR3: TGCAGTGCTAGAGACCTCCTCCCAACTGGGGAGCAGTACTTC. Its translation: CSARDLLPTGEQYF.